This T cell receptor (beta chain) was sequenced in a study of naive CD8 T cells in extremely preterm neonates (dated by TCRdb to 2017 to 2019). Study-wide context: An age range of 25-50 years is given for the adult participants in the abstract, whereas a range of 20-50 years is given in the methods. The study compared the TCRbeta CDR3 repertoires of sorted naive CD8+ T cells among four age groups: extremely preterm neonates, term neonates, young children and adults.

Sequences SGHRS (CDR1) and YFSETQ (CDR2) are obtained from the germline V gene. V loses 2 bases of germline sequence and J loses 1 base, and the interval between the two ends is 6 bases. The CDR3 runs 13 amino acids, cysteine and phenylalanine included. Only the CDR3 part of the read is kept: 39 bases, read in frame from the first base. Overall results and qualifications from the work: Preterm neonates shared more CDR3 nucleotide sequences (approximately 2.5%) than term neonates (0.4%), young children (around 0.03%) and adults (0.01%). Compared with the older groups, preterm CDR3s were shorter and closer to germline, carrying fewer N additions and showing less junctional trimming. As limitations, the authors pointed to a small sample size and variable productive template counts among preterm samples. Prospective longitudinal studies of preterm and term neonates were called for by the authors so that T cell development could be tracked within individuals. Compared with all other age groups, preterm neonates showed significantly lower iChao1 richness (p < 0.05) along with an even clone distribution, indicating a less rich repertoire.

A two-step, bias-controlled multiplex PCR was used to amplify TCRbeta CDR3 regions from genomic DNA. The multiplex PCR included primers specific for each TRBV and TRBJ gene segment. The immunoSEQ Assay was used to generate TCRbeta repertoire data. The source study handled its data this way. A relative-frequency ratio and a modified nearest-neighbor algorithm were applied to filter and cluster reads so that closely related sequences were merged. The V, D and J gene assignments for CDR3 sequences were based on IMGT annotation. Template counts were corrected for PCR amplification bias and quantified by comparison with synthetic TCR CDR3 analog sequences. Analyses were restricted to unique productive sequences, meaning in-frame CDR3 sequences without stop codons. The immunoSEQ Analyzer software was used to compute clonality, defined as 1 minus Pielou's evenness, and iChao1 richness. Statistical testing was performed in JMP, using Student's t-test or a non-parametric test depending on Shapiro-Wilk normality results. TCRdb mirrors the immuneACCESS table, restricted to in-frame sequences. Some clones are absent from its copies; in checked studies, under half trace to an unresolved V gene, and the reason for the others is unknown. That table is the source of V, J and clone size, and D and trimming were worked out from the DNA. The sample profile shows 4,000 to 4,500 clones; 97% of them were found once. Under 0.75% of the sample lies in the top ten.

The peripheral blood donors were five healthy children aged about 16-60 months who were having elective routine surgery, plus five healthy nonsmoking adults. A FACSAria III cell sorter was used to sort live, Annexin V-negative naive CD8+ T cells (CD3+CD8+CD45RA+CCR7+). Per sample, between roughly 19,000 and 100,000 naive CD8+ T cells were obtained by sorting. Ficoll-Paque density gradient centrifugation was used to isolate mononuclear cells from diluted blood. Before sorting, mononuclear cells were cryopreserved in approximately 10% DMSO plus 90% FBS and kept long term at -150 degrees C. Annexin V and antibodies against CD3, CD8, CCR7 and CD45RA were used to stain the thawed cells. The DNeasy Blood and Tissue Kit was used to extract genomic DNA from sorted cell pellets that had been snap-frozen. In the case of this clone: Its antigen has not been determined. Per-base qualities were not stored, and no clone one base away is much larger.

The rearrangement combines TRBV5-1 with TRBJ1-1; a tentative D match to TRBD1 spans 6 bases. The TCR sequence derives from a human donor in good health. Source material: naive CD8+ T cells from blood. The DNA is as follows: TGCGCCAGCAGCTTAGGGGGGAACACTGAAGCTTTCTTT. Translation gives CASSLGGNTEAFF.